Each of the 13 T cell receptor beta chains below was sequenced from the same sample in a study of metastatic and nonmetastatic thyroid tumors. With MiXCR, TCRdb called clones anew from the PCR reads. The sample comprises about 40,000 clones, roughly 11% of which are singletons, and roughly 25% rests with the top ten. None of the patients had undergone any treatment ahead of thyroid surgery. Sequencing used blood. Source of these receptors: a female donor with papillary thyroid cancer or a benign thyroid nodule (not recorded which). Some clones in this sample may be carry-over from other donors' samples.

This sequence joins TRBV18 and TRBJ2-5, with 7 bases fitting TRBD2. Trimming cost V 0 bases and J 4 bases; bases outside gene matches: 5. CDR3 length: 15 residues. Germline assignment: CDR1 KGHSH and CDR2 LQKENI. In DNA form, the CDR3 reads TGTGCCAGCTCACCACCCGCGGGAGTGGTAGAGACCCAGTACTTC. Encoded protein: CASSPPAGVVETQYF.

A note on this clone: At one of its ends the junction is not consistent with the germline gene, which may arise from a read error. The CDR3 nucleotides are TGTGCCAGCGGCTTACGACAGGGAGTTGACTACGAGCAGTACTTC. Its protein is CASGLRQGVDYEQYF. The chain combines TRBV7-2 with TRBJ2-7; 7 positions agree with TRBD1. In germline, CDR1 is SGHTA, CDR2 FQGNSA. The CDR3 length is 15 residues.

There are many counts of this clone. The V call is TRBV3-1, the J call TRBJ2-1; D might be TRBD2 (5 bases). V lost 4 bases and J lost 10, with 17 bases in between. Germline CDR1 and CDR2: LGHDT and YNNKEL (reference sequence). The length of the CDR3 is 14 residues. The CDR3 DNA sequence: TGTGCCAGCAGCCCAGCGGCCTCTCGTAGGGAGCAGTTCTTC. Translated: CASSPAASRREQFF.

This clone was counted at least ten times. CDR3 DNA sequence: TGCAGTGCTTCCGCCGTTGGGGGTTACAATGAGCAGTTCTTC. It codes for CSASAVGGYNEQFF. V and J are TRBV20-1 and TRBJ2-1, with D tentatively TRBD1 or TRBD2 (5 bases each). Germline V gene lookup returns CDR1 DFQATT and CDR2 SNEGSKA (reference sequence). Trimming removed 5 bases from V and 4 bases from J, with 15 bases in between. The CDR3 runs to 14 residues.

This clone was detected only a few times. This sequence joins TRBV6-1 and TRBJ2-7; a weak D match, TRBD2 (6 bases). From germline, CDR1 is MNHNS and CDR2 SASEGT. V was cut by 6 bases and J by 4 bases, with 19 bases left in between. CDR3 length: 15 residues. Written as DNA, the CDR3 is TGTGCCAGCAGCGGAGGCGGGACCGGGTGGTACGAGCAGTACTTC. Translated: CASSGGGTGWYEQYF.

Ten or more counts support this clone. The chain combines TRBV28 with TRBJ1-5, with D possibly TRBD1 on 6 matching bases. Germline loops: CDR1 MDHEN, CDR2 SYDVKM. V was shortened by 7 bases and J by 5 bases, with 18 bases between the two germline ends. CDR3 size: 15 residues. The CDR3 region is CASTEPGAADQPQHF. CDR3 in DNA: TGTGCCAGCACCGAGCCGGGGGCGGCGGATCAGCCCCAGCATTTT.

The DNA for the CDR3 is TGTGCCAGCAGCTTAGGTTATTTATCTACAGTCCAGAACGAGGATACGCAGTATTTT. It translates to CASSLGYLSTVQNEDTQYF. The chain recombines TRBV11-3 with TRBJ2-3, with D hard to call. The germline CDR1 and CDR2 sequences are SGHNT and YENEEA. This CDR3 comprises 19 residues. Trimming removed 1 base from V and 6 bases from J, with 26 bases in between.

This clone was seen at least ten times. V and J are TRBV15 and TRBJ1-4; D is perhaps TRBD1 (6 bases). CDR3 length equals 16 residues. Trimming pared 0 bases from V and 8 bases from J, leaving 16 bases between. The germline CDR1 and CDR2 sequences are LNHNV and YYDKDF (reference sequence). CDR3 coding DNA: TGTGCCACCAGCAGAGATGGGAGGGGGAGGAGAGAAAAACTGTTTTTT. It yields the protein CATSRDGRGRREKLFF.

This clone was observed many times. V gene TRBV18 combines with J gene TRBJ1-3; D perhaps matches TRBD1 (5 bases). CDR3 size: 13 residues. V was trimmed by 5 bases and J by 7 bases, leaving 12 bases between them. Germline V gene data show CDR1 as KGHSH and CDR2 as LQKENI. CDR3: CASSSGLANTIYF. CDR3 coding DNA: TGTGCCAGCTCATCAGGGTTGGCGAACACCATATATTTT.

This clone was picked up many times. The chain joins TRBV7-9 to TRBJ2-7; the match to TRBD2 covers 7 bases. This CDR3 has 15 amino acids. Germline lookup yields CDR1 SEHNR and CDR2 FQNEAQ (reference sequence). V shed 3 bases and J 1 base; nucleotides not matched to a gene: 6. The CDR3 nucleotides are TGTGCCAGCAGCTTTGGGGCAGCGGGATCCTACGAGCAGTACTTC. This translates into CASSFGAAGSYEQYF.

This clone was recorded at least ten times. The rearrangement joins TRBV11-1 to TRBJ2-1; 9 positions match TRBD2. CDR3 length: 18 residues. The germline V gene has CDR1 SGHAT and CDR2 FQDESV (reference sequence). V gave up 0 bases and J gave up 4 bases; unmatched junction bases: 10. CDR3 loop: CASSLASTLAGHYNEQFF. CDR3 nucleotide sequence: TGTGCCAGCAGCTTAGCATCCACCCTAGCGGGGCATTACAATGAGCAGTTCTTC.

This clone was detected ten times or more. The genes are TRBV4-1 and TRBJ1-2, with 7 bases fitting TRBD1. Per the germline V gene, CDR1 is MGHRA and CDR2 is YSYEKL. The V segment lost 0 bases and the J segment 7 bases; nucleotides outside the gene matches: 2. The CDR3 spans 13 residues. The CDR3 loop is CASSQEQGSGYTF. CDR3 nucleotide sequence: TGCGCCAGCAGCCAAGAACAGGGGAGTGGCTACACCTTC.

The chain couples TRBV4-1 to TRBJ1-3; possible D gene TRBD1, 5 bases. Germline CDR1 and CDR2: MGHRA and YSYEKL. V was cut by 0 bases and J by 4 bases, with 13 bases left in between. The CDR3 loop spans 16 amino acids. In DNA form, the CDR3 reads TGCGCCAGCAGCCAAGATTGGGGGGTTTCAGGAAACACCATATATTTT. Encoded protein: CASSQDWGVSGNTIYF.